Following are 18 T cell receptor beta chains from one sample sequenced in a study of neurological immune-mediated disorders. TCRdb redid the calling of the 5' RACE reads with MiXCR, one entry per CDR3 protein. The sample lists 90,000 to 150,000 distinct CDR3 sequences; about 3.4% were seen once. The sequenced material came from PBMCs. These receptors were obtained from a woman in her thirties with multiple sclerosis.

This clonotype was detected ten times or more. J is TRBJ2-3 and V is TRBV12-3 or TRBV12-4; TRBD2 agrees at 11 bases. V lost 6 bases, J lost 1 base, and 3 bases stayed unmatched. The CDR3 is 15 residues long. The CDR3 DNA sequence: TGTGCCAGCAGCACGGGACTAGCGGGCACAGATACGCAGTATTTT. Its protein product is CASSTGLAGTDTQYF.

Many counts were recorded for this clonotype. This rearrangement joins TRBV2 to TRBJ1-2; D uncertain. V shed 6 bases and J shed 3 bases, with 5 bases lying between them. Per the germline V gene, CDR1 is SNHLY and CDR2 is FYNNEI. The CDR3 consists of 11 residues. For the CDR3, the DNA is TGTGCCAGCAGCTCGGACTATGGCTACACCTTC. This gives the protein CASSSDYGYTF.

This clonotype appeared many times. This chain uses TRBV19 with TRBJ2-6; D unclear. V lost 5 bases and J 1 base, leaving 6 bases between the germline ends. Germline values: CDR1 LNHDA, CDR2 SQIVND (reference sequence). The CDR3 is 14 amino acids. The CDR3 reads CASSQASGANVLTF. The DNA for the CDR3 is TGTGCCAGTAGTCAAGCATCTGGGGCCAACGTCCTGACTTTC.

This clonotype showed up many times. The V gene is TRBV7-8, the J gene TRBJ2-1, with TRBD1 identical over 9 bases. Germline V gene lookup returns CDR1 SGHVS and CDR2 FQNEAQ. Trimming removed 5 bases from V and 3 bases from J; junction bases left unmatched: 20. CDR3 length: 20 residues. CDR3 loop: CASSRRPGQGSISVYNEQFF. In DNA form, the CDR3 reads TGTGCCAGCAGCCGACGACCGGGACAGGGAAGCATCTCGGTCTACAATGAGCAGTTCTTC.

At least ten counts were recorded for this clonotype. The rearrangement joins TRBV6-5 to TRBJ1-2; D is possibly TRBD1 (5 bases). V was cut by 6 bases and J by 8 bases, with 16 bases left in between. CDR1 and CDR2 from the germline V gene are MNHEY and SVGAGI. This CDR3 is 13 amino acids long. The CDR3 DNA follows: TGTGCCAGCAGAGCTAGTAACAGGCGAGGCTACACCTTC. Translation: CASRASNRRGYTF.

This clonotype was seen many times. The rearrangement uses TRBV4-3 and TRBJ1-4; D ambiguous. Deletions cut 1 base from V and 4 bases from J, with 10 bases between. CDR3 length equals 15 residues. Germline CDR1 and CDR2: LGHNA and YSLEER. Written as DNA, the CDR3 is TGCGCCAGCAGCCAAGCCGAGGCCCTTAATGAAAAACTGTTTTTT. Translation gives CASSQAEALNEKLFF.

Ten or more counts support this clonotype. CDR3 in DNA: TGCGCCAGCAGCCGAAGCGGGGCTCGGGTCAATGAGCAGTTCTTC. As protein: CASSRSGARVNEQFF. The V call is TRBV4-3, the J call TRBJ2-1, with 7 bases identical to TRBD2. Trimming at V came to 4 bases and at J to 6 bases, leaving 9 bases not matched to a gene. Germline CDR1 is LGHNA and CDR2 is YSLEER. This CDR3 has 15 residues.

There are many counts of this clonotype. CDR3 nucleotides: TGCAGTGCGCCCGCCCCCCGGGGGACTAGTAGGAATGAGCAGTTCTTC. This encodes CSAPAPRGTSRNEQFF. V is TRBV20-1 and J is TRBJ2-1, with 8 bases lining up with TRBD2. V lost 6 bases and J lost 7; bases outside the gene matches: 17. The CDR3 extends over 16 amino acids. Germline lookup yields CDR1 DFQATT and CDR2 SNEGSKA (reference sequence).

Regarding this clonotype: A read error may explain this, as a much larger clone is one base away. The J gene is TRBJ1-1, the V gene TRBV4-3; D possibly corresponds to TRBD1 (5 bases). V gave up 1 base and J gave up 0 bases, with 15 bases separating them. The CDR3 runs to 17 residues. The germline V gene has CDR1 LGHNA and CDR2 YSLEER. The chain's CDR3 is CASSQVEGAVMNTEAFF. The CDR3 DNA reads TGCGCCAGCAGCCAAGTGGAAGGGGCTGTGATGAACACTGAAGCTTTCTTT.

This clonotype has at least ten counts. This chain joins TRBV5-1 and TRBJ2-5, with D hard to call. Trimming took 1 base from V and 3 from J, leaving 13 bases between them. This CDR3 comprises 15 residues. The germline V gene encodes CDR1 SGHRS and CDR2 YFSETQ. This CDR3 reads CASSLINGRKETQYF. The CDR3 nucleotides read TGCGCCAGCAGCTTGATAAACGGGCGCAAAGAGACCCAGTACTTC.

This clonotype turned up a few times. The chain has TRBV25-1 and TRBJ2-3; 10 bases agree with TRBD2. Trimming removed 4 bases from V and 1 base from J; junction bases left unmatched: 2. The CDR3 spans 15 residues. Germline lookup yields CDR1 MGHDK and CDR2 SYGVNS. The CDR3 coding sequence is TGTGCCAGCAGTGCCACTAGCGGGGGCACAGATACGCAGTATTTT. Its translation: CASSATSGGTDTQYF.

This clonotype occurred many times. The CDR3 sequence is CASRGPGYEQYF. CDR3 bases: TGTGCCAGCAGGGGGCCGGGCTACGAGCAGTACTTC. The rearrangement uses TRBV7-9 and TRBJ2-7, with D maybe TRBD1 (5 bases). With 6 bases removed from V and 3 bases from J, the gap between germline ends came to 9 bases. Per germline, CDR1 SEHNR and CDR2 FQNEAQ (reference sequence). This CDR3 comprises 12 residues.

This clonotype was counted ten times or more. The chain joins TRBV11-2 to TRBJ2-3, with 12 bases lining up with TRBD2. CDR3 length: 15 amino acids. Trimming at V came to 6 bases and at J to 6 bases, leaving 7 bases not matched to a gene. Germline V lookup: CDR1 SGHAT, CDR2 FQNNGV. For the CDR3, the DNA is TGTGCCAGCAGACTTCTAGCGGGAGGGCTTGATACGCAGTATTTT. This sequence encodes CASRLLAGGLDTQYF.

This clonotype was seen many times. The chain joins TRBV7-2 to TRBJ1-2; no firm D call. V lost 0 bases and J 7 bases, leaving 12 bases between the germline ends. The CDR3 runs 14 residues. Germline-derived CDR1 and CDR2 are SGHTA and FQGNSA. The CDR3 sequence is CASSLAIMGSGYTF. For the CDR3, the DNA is TGTGCCAGCAGCTTAGCGATAATGGGCTCTGGCTACACCTTC.

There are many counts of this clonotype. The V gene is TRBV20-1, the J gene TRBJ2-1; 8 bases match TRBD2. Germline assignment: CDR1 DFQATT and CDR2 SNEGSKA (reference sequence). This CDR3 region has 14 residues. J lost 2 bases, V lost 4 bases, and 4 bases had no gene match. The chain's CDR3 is CSAKIAGTYNEQFF. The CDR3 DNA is TGCAGTGCTAAAATAGCGGGGACCTACAATGAGCAGTTCTTC.

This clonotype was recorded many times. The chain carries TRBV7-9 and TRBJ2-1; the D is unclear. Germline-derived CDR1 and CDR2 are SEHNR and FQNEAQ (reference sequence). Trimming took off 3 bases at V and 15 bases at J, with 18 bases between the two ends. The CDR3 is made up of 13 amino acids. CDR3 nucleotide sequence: TGTGCCAGCAGCTTTTCAGGTCCCTTAGAGGCGTTCTTC. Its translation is CASSFSGPLEAFF.

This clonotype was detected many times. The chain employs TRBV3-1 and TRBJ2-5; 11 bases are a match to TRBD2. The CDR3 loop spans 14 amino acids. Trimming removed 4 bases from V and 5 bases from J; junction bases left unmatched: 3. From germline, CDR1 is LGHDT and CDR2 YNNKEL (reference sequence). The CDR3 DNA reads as TGTGCCAGCAGCCTACTAGCGGGAGTTGAGACCCAGTACTTC. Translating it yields CASSLLAGVETQYF.

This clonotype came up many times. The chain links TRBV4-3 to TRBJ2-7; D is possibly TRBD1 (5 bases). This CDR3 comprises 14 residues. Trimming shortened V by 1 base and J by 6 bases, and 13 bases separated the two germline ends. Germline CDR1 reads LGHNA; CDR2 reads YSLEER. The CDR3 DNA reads TGCGCCAGCAGCCAAGTTAGCAGGGCCGGCGAGCAGTACTTC. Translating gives CASSQVSRAGEQYF.